This T cell receptor (beta chain) originates from a study of control samples from healthy donors and cancer patients. Sequencing used immunoSEQ multiplex PCR; TCRdb keeps in-frame clones, though not all of them. The sample consists of some 200,000 clones, approximately 92% of them appearing once. The CDR3 totals 17 residues. Trimming at V came to 8 bases and at J to 0 bases, leaving 7 bases not matched to a gene. CDR1 is ENHRY and CDR2 is SYGVKD in the germline V gene. The chain joins TRBV10-3 to TRBJ2-2, with TRBD1 matching 12 bases. The TCR originated in a young man in good health. Sample: blood. The CDR3, as DNA: TGTGCCATCCCTGCTGGGACAGGGGGCCCGAACACCGGGGAGCTGTTTTTT. Its translation is CAIPAGTGGPNTGELFF.